In this sample, the clone carrying this T cell receptor (beta chain) turned up a few times. These data belong to a study of blood T cell repertoires in COVID-19. Authors' methods: Cell counts per sample came from amplifying reference gene primers. The method was immunoSEQ multiplex PCR; TCRdb's version includes in-frame clones alone and lacks a portion of them. D and trimming were read from the DNA, whereas the V and J calls and clone size are those reported in that table. The sample has 150,000 to 200,000 clones, around 82% seen once; the top ten hold 12%. The V segment lost 3 bases and the J segment 4 bases; nucleotides outside the gene matches: 4. The germline V gene encodes CDR1 LNHDA and CDR2 SQIVND (reference sequence). The CDR3 contains 16 residues.

This chain uses TRBV19 with TRBJ2-2, with TRBD2 matching over 11 bases. What was sequenced was PBMCs or T cells enriched from blood (not recorded which). The source is a man aged 35 to 55 who had recovered from COVID-19. DNA of the CDR3: TGTGCCAGTAGTATCGTAGCGGGAGGGCCCACCGGGGAGCTGTTTTTT. Its translation is CASSIVAGGPTGELFF.